This T cell receptor beta chain was sequenced for a study of CD8+ T cells in alopecia areata. Those with alopecia areata gave lesional scalp punch biopsies and peripheral blood. The CDR3 runs to 14 residues. Trimming removed 0 bases from V and 7 bases from J, with 10 bases in between. Germline loops: CDR1 LGHNA, CDR2 YSLEER. Extracted RNA was reverse transcribed into cDNA, the sequencing template. The table came from immunoSEQ multiplex PCR; TCRdb's copy has only in-frame clones and leaves some out. This sample has 140,000 to 150,000 clones, with around 60% found just once. J is TRBJ2-4 and V is TRBV4-3; TRBD2 might be the D (5 bases). The source was CD4+ T cells sorted from blood, collected at week 0. The origin of this receptor is a human donor with alopecia areata. CDR3 sequence reads: CASSQDEGSNIQYF. The DNA for the CDR3 is TGCGCCAGCAGCCAAGATGAGGGTTCGAACATTCAGTACTTC.